A single sample is the source of the 9 T cell receptor beta chains below, sequenced in a study of blood T cell repertoires in COVID-19. Sequenced by immunoSEQ multiplex PCR; TCRdb stores in-frame clones only, minus some. The data hold over 200,000 clones, with about 87% observed a single time. The sample consisted of PBMCs or T cells enriched from blood (not recorded which). These receptors all come from a woman aged 30 to 39 who had been exposed to COVID-19.

The V and J genes are TRBV3-1 (or the pseudogene TRBV3-2) and TRBJ1-2, with a tentative D call TRBD1 (6 bases). CDR3 length: 14 residues. The germline gives CDR1 LGHDT, CDR2 YNNKEL (reference sequence). V gave up 4 bases and J gave up 4 bases, with 13 bases separating them. This chain's CDR3 is CASSPPGAAYGYTF. CDR3 DNA: TGTGCCAGCAGCCCGCCAGGGGCGGCCTATGGCTACACCTTC.

Only one count was recorded for this clone. The V call is TRBV6-4, the J call TRBJ2-2, with 8 positions matching TRBD1. This CDR3 is built from 16 residues. Germline V CDR1 and CDR2: MRHNA, SNTAGT. V dropped 0 bases and J dropped 1; count of bases not matched to a gene: 1. The CDR3 DNA follows: TGTGCCAGCAGTGACTCAGGGACAGGGAACACCGGGGAGCTGTTTTTT. It yields the protein CASSDSGTGNTGELFF.

This chain joins TRBV30 and TRBJ1-2, with D unclear. CDR3 size: 13 residues. Trimming removed 0 bases at V and 7 bases at J, with 12 bases between. The germline V gene encodes CDR1 GTSNPN and CDR2 SVGIG (reference sequence). CDR3 in amino acids: CAWSVRSQSGYTF. DNA for the CDR3: TGTGCCTGGAGTGTACGGAGTCAGTCTGGCTACACCTTC.

This clone was detected only a few times. The genes are TRBV5-6 and TRBJ2-3; D remains ambiguous. The CDR3 has 13 amino acids. Trimming left V 3 bases short and J 1 base short, with 6 bases between. Germline V gene sequence: CDR1 SGHDT, CDR2 YYEEEE. CDR3 amino acids: CASSSVRTDTQYF. As DNA, the CDR3 is TGTGCCAGCAGCTCCGTCCGCACAGATACGCAGTATTTT.

V and J are TRBV9 and TRBJ2-3; no clear D. The V and J ends lost 4 bases and 3 bases respectively, with 12 bases between them. The CDR3 runs to 14 residues. Germline loops: CDR1 SGDLS, CDR2 YYNGEE. The chain's CDR3 is CASSLTPGTDTQYF. The CDR3 coding sequence is TGTGCCAGCAGCCTCACCCCAGGAACAGATACGCAGTATTTT.

The gene calls are TRBV9 and TRBJ2-1, with a weak D call TRBD2 (6 bases). Trimming took 0 bases from V and 6 from J, leaving 16 bases between them. The CDR3 has 16 amino acids. The germline CDR1 and CDR2 sequences are SGDLS and YYNGEE. CDR3 DNA: TGTGCCAGCAGCGTAGAGGATAGCGGAGTTTTCAATGAGCAGTTCTTC. Encoded protein: CASSVEDSGVFNEQFF.

The chain carries TRBV5-4 and TRBJ1-1, with D maybe TRBD1 (5 bases). Deletions cut 2 bases from V and 1 base from J, with 12 bases between. The CDR3 sequence is 15 residues long. Per germline, CDR1 SGHNT and CDR2 YYREEE (reference sequence). CDR3 loop: CASSFLGRQNTEAFF. Here the CDR3 DNA reads TGTGCCAGCAGCTTTTTGGGGCGACAGAACACTGAAGCTTTCTTT.

This chain links TRBV19 with TRBJ2-7; no definite D call. The germline gives CDR1 LNHDA, CDR2 SQIVND (reference sequence). The CDR3 runs 13 residues. V was shortened by 3 bases and J by 2 bases, with 8 bases between the two germline ends. The CDR3 region has the DNA TGTGCCAGTAGTATTCGAGTAGCCTACGAGCAGTACTTC. The encoded protein is CASSIRVAYEQYF.

V and J are TRBV2 and TRBJ2-1, with TRBD2 matching over 8 bases. V lost 8 bases, J lost 7 bases, and 10 bases stayed unmatched. The CDR3 has 14 amino acids. The germline V gene encodes CDR1 SNHLY and CDR2 FYNNEI. The DNA for the CDR3 is TGTGCCAGCTTATTAGCGGGAAATAAGAATGAGCAGTTCTTC. Protein: CASLLAGNKNEQFF.